This entry describes one T cell receptor beta chain. Its matching antigen is unknown. The sample belongs to a study of cytomegalovirus exposure and HLA in healthy donors. 13 Jbeta primers and 60 Vbeta primers were used for the PCR. Produced via immunoSEQ multiplex PCR; TCRdb's table is partial and in-frame only. The table has about 130,000 clones, roughly 80% seen once. Findings and limits, study-wide: Overall, roughly 160 TCR beta chains were annotated as cytomegalovirus-associated. Three CMV-associated chains proved CMV antigen-specific in vitro.

Trimming removed 3 bases from V and 6 bases from J, with 15 bases in between. The CDR3 covers 14 residues. In germline, CDR1 is MNHEY, CDR2 SVGAGI. This TCR was recovered from a woman between 50 and 59 years old in good health and CMV-seronegative. The specimen was PBMCs. The chain links TRBV6-5 to TRBJ2-7, with a tentative D call TRBD1 (6 bases). CDR3 in amino acids: CASSYPQGRAEQYF. The DNA of the CDR3 is TGTGCCAGCAGTTATCCCCAGGGGAGAGCCGAGCAGTACTTC.